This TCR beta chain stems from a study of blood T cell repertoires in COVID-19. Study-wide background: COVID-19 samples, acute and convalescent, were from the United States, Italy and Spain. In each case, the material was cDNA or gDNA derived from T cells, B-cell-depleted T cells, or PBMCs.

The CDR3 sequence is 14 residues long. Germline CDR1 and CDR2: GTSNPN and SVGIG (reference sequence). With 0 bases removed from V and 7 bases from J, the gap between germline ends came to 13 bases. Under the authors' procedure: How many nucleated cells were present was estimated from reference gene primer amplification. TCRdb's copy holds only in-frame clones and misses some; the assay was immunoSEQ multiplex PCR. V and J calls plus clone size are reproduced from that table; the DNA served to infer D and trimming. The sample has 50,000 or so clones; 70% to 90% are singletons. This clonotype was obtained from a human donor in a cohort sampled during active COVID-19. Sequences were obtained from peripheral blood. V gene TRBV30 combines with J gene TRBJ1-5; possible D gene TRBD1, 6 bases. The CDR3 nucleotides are TGTGCCTGGAGTGTACGGGGGGCGTGGCAGCCCCAGCATTTT. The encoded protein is CAWSVRGAWQPQHF.